A single sample is the source of the 30 T cell receptor beta chains below, sequenced in a study of blood T cell repertoires in COVID-19. Profiled with immunoSEQ multiplex PCR; TCRdb holds only in-frame clones, not every one. The table lists 150,000 to 200,000 clones, about 80% of them singletons. Sequencing was carried out using peripheral blood. These receptors all stem from a woman aged 55-75 years with COVID-19, enrolled during active disease.

DNA for the CDR3: TGTGCCAGCAGTTACTCCAGACAGGGAAATCAGCCCCAGCATTTT. Its translation is CASSYSRQGNQPQHF. V gene TRBV6-5 combines with J gene TRBJ1-5, with 7 bases aligning to TRBD1. Germline V gives CDR1 MNHEY, CDR2 SVGAGI. The CDR3 consists of 15 residues. The V segment lost 0 bases and the J segment 4 bases; nucleotides outside the gene matches: 3.

The chain carries TRBV7-8 and TRBJ2-3, with 11 bases fitting TRBD2. CDR1 and CDR2 (germline): SGHVS, FQNEAQ. There are 17 residues in the CDR3. Germline trimming cut 1 base from V and 2 bases from J; bases unmatched to any gene: 5. The CDR3 is CASSLDLAGGITDTQYF. Here the CDR3 DNA reads TGTGCCAGCAGCTTAGACCTAGCGGGAGGCATCACAGATACGCAGTATTTT.

The chain carries TRBV28 and TRBJ1-5; D is possibly TRBD1 (5 bases). This CDR3 is 15 amino acids long. Germline V gives CDR1 MDHEN, CDR2 SYDVKM. The V and J ends lost 4 bases and 11 bases respectively, with 21 bases between them. CDR3 loop: CASSSHNTGGASQHF. The DNA for the CDR3 is TGTGCCAGCAGTTCCCATAACACTGGCGGGGCCTCCCAGCATTTT.

The chain is built from TRBV4-1 and TRBJ2-1, with 11 bases that match TRBD2. The junction had 8 bases not matched to a gene; V was cut back by 3 bases and J by 4 bases. The CDR3 consists of 17 residues. CDR1 is MGHRA, CDR2 YSYEKL, per germline. CDR3 sequence: CASSHPIAGGPYNEQFF. The DNA for the CDR3 is TGCGCCAGCAGCCACCCTATAGCGGGGGGGCCGTACAATGAGCAGTTCTTC.

The chain recombines TRBV11-2 with TRBJ1-2, with 7 positions matching TRBD1. Germline-derived CDR1 and CDR2 are SGHAT and FQNNGV. This CDR3 contains 15 residues. Trimming at V came to 5 bases and at J to 0 bases, leaving 6 bases not matched to a gene. The CDR3 nucleotides are TGTGCCAGCAGCGCGGGACAGCTAACTAACTATGGCTACACCTTC. Its translation: CASSAGQLTNYGYTF.

This clone was counted a few times. The J gene is TRBJ1-6, the V gene TRBV6-5; 7 nucleotides agree with TRBD1. The CDR3 covers 15 residues. In germline, CDR1 is MNHEY, CDR2 SVGAGI. The V gene end was trimmed by 7 bases and the J gene end by 8 bases; junction bases not matched to a gene: 11. The CDR3, as DNA: TGTGCCAGCACCCCACGGGCCAGGGGGGATTCACCCCTCCACTTT. Protein: CASTPRARGDSPLHF.

This chain uses TRBV5-6 with TRBJ1-2; tentatively, D is TRBD1 (6 bases). V dropped 2 bases and J dropped 2 bases, with 19 bases sitting between them. This CDR3 has 17 amino acids. Germline V gene data show CDR1 as SGHDT and CDR2 as YYEEEE. The CDR3 coding sequence is TGTGCCAGCAGCTTTCATCGGGGGGCAGGAGTGAACTATGGCTACACCTTC. As protein: CASSFHRGAGVNYGYTF.

The CDR3 sequence: CASSQERGLSYEQYF. The CDR3 DNA is TGTGCCAGCAGCCAAGAGAGGGGACTGTCCTACGAGCAGTACTTC. This chain uses TRBV4-2 with TRBJ2-7; TRBD2 is a possible D gene (6 bases). The CDR3 extends over 15 amino acids. Germline CDR1 LGHNA, CDR2 YNFKEQ. V dropped 0 bases and J dropped 1 base, with 10 bases sitting between them.

V usage is TRBV7-2 and J usage is TRBJ2-3; 11 positions agree with TRBD2. The CDR3 runs 18 residues. V dropped 5 bases and J dropped 1; count of bases not matched to a gene: 11. CDR1 SGHTA and CDR2 FQGNSA come from the germline V gene. CDR3 DNA: TGTGCCAGCAGCGAAAATAGCGGGAGGGCCGCTGGCACAGATACGCAGTATTTT. Protein sequence: CASSENSGRAAGTDTQYF.

This clone was seen only once. This specimen includes other DNA sequences encoding the same CDR3. The V and J genes are TRBV28 and TRBJ2-3; D not resolved. CDR3 size: 12 residues. V was shortened by 2 bases and J by 3 bases, with 3 bases between the two germline ends. Germline values: CDR1 MDHEN, CDR2 SYDVKM. Here the CDR3 DNA reads TGTGCCAGCAGTTTACTAACAGATACGCAGTATTTT. Protein: CASSLLTDTQYF.

This clone has only a few counts. J is TRBJ1-1 and V is TRBV6-2 or TRBV6-3; D possibly corresponds to TRBD1 (5 bases). The germline CDR1 and CDR2 sequences are MNHEY and SVGEGT. The CDR3 totals 15 residues. V was shortened by 4 bases and J by 4 bases, with 16 bases between the two germline ends. In DNA form, the CDR3 reads TGTGCCAGCAGTTCCGGGACTCCCCGTGGCACTGAAGCTTTCTTT. Translation: CASSSGTPRGTEAFF.

Here the CDR3 DNA reads TGTGCCAGCAGCTTAGGCTTCGCGGGGCTTTTTGGTACTGAAGCTTTCTTT. Protein product: CASSLGFAGLFGTEAFF. This chain uses TRBV7-8 with TRBJ1-1; tentative D call: TRBD1 (5 bases). The CDR3 loop spans 17 amino acids. Germline CDR1 SGHVS, CDR2 FQNEAQ. The V end lost 1 base, the J end lost 5 bases, and 20 bases lay between the germline ends.

The rearrangement uses TRBV4-3 and TRBJ2-1; 7 nucleotides match TRBD2. This CDR3 has 15 residues. V lost 1 base and J lost 4; bases outside the gene matches: 4. Germline CDR1 and CDR2: LGHNA and YSLEER. The CDR3 sequence: CASSQASGMYNEQFF. The CDR3 DNA is TGCGCCAGCAGCCAAGCCAGCGGGATGTACAATGAGCAGTTCTTC.

This clone has only one observation. V gene TRBV6-5 combines with J gene TRBJ1-1; the match to TRBD1 covers 8 bases. Germline V gives CDR1 MNHEY, CDR2 SVGAGI. J was trimmed by 3 bases and V by 5 bases; bases with no gene match: 5. The CDR3 has 14 residues. CDR3 residues: CASSRTGGDTEAFF. CDR3 DNA sequence: TGTGCCAGCAGTCGTACAGGGGGAGACACTGAAGCTTTCTTT.

The V and J genes are TRBV28 and TRBJ2-7; D may be TRBD1 (5 bases). Germline assignment: CDR1 MDHEN and CDR2 SYDVKM. CDR3 length equals 15 residues. V was trimmed by 2 bases and J by 4 bases, leaving 15 bases between them. The CDR3 here is CASSLGLRVGYEQYF. In nucleotides, the CDR3 is TGTGCCAGCAGTTTAGGGCTCAGGGTAGGATACGAGCAGTACTTC.

The V call is TRBV5-5, the J call TRBJ1-2; 9 bases align to TRBD1. The CDR3 runs to 14 residues. Looked up from germline, CDR1 is SGHKS and CDR2 is YYEKEE (reference sequence). The V segment lost 4 bases and the J segment 7 bases; nucleotides outside the gene matches: 8. The CDR3 bases are TGTGCCAGCAGCAGGGAGGGACAGGGACCTGGCTACACCTTC. Translated, it gives CASSREGQGPGYTF.

The chain has TRBV19 and TRBJ1-1; 8 nucleotides align to TRBD1. CDR1 is LNHDA, CDR2 SQIVND, per germline (reference sequence). This CDR3 contains 14 residues. V trimming: 6 bases; J trimming: 2 bases; junction bases outside the gene matches: 5. Here the CDR3 reads CASSPGGFNTEAFF. The CDR3 DNA reads as TGTGCCAGTAGCCCAGGGGGCTTTAACACTGAAGCTTTCTTT.

This chain links TRBV27 with TRBJ2-5, with 11 bases that match TRBD2. Per the germline V gene, CDR1 is MNHEY and CDR2 is SMNVEV (reference sequence). The CDR3 length is 16 residues. The junction had 8 bases not matched to a gene; V was cut back by 6 bases and J by 2 bases. The DNA of the CDR3 is TGTGCCAGCAGGCAAGGGGGACTAGCGGTACAAGAGACCCAGTACTTC. As protein: CASRQGGLAVQETQYF.

The CDR3 sequence is CASSQDQRGFTGELFF. DNA for the CDR3: TGTGCCAGCAGCCAAGATCAGCGGGGGTTCACCGGGGAGCTGTTTTTT. The rearrangement links TRBV4-2 to TRBJ2-2; 8 bases align to TRBD2. The V segment lost 0 bases and the J segment 4 bases; nucleotides outside the gene matches: 4. The CDR3 runs 16 residues. Germline CDR1 LGHNA, CDR2 YNFKEQ.

The chain carries TRBV19 and TRBJ2-3; the D gene is possibly TRBD2 (6 bases). This CDR3 has 15 amino acids. Germline V gene lookup returns CDR1 LNHDA and CDR2 SQIVND (reference sequence). Trimming stripped 0 bases from V and 5 bases from J, with 12 bases between. CDR3 sequence reads: CASSIDSGVKDTQYF. For the CDR3, the DNA is TGTGCCAGTAGTATAGATTCGGGGGTGAAAGATACGCAGTATTTT.

The chain recombines TRBV11-2 with TRBJ1-1; TRBD1 might be the D (6 bases). There are 14 residues in the CDR3. Trimming removed 1 base from V and 3 bases from J, with 9 bases in between. Germline V gene sequence: CDR1 SGHAT, CDR2 FQNNGV. CDR3 in DNA: TGTGCCAGCAGCTTAGGGGGGCGGGACACTGAAGCTTTCTTT. Amino acid sequence: CASSLGGRDTEAFF. Looking up the rest from reference TRBV11-2 and TRBJ1-1 gives the full variable domain: EAGVAQSPRYKIIEKRQSVAFWCNPISGHATLYWYQQILGQGPKLLIQFQNNGVVDDSQLPKDRFSAERLKGVDSTLKIQPAKLEDSAVYLCASSLGGRDTEAFFGQGTRLTVV.

V is TRBV28 and J is TRBJ1-2; D is perhaps TRBD1 (6 bases). CDR1 MDHEN and CDR2 SYDVKM come from the germline V gene. This CDR3 region has 14 residues. Trimming pared 6 bases from V and 8 bases from J, leaving 19 bases between. As DNA, the CDR3 is TGTGCCAGCAGGCAAACAGGGAGATGGGAAGGCTACACCTTC. This translates into CASRQTGRWEGYTF.

The CDR3 is CASRTGRLYGYTF. The CDR3, as DNA: TGTGCCAGCAGGACAGGCCGGCTCTATGGCTACACCTTC. The rearrangement uses TRBV28 and TRBJ1-2; tentative D call: TRBD1 (6 bases). V was clipped by 6 bases and J by 4 bases, with 12 bases between them. Germline V gene data show CDR1 as MDHEN and CDR2 as SYDVKM. The CDR3 totals 13 residues.

The chain has TRBV11-2 and TRBJ2-1; D ambiguous. This CDR3 has 16 amino acids. Germline lookup yields CDR1 SGHAT and CDR2 FQNNGV. Trimming removed 1 base at V and 0 bases at J, with 10 bases between. The CDR3 is CASSLGPDSSYNEQFF. In DNA form, the CDR3 reads TGTGCCAGCAGCTTAGGCCCCGATAGCTCCTACAATGAGCAGTTCTTC.

A single count supports this clone. V and J are TRBV6-5 and TRBJ1-5; 9 bases are a match to TRBD1. The V gene's germline CDR1 is MNHEY and CDR2 SVGAGI. The CDR3 is 15 amino acids. V gave up 5 bases and J gave up 3 bases; unmatched junction bases: 5. The CDR3 nucleotides read TGTGCCAGCAGTAGCCGGGACAGGGTCAATCAGCCCCAGCATTTT. Its protein product is CASSSRDRVNQPQHF.

The chain carries TRBV5-5 and TRBJ2-7; TRBD1 might be the D (5 bases). In germline, CDR1 is SGHKS, CDR2 YYEKEE (reference sequence). The CDR3 length is 14 residues. Trimming left V 1 base short and J 5 bases short, with 13 bases between. As DNA, the CDR3 is TGTGCCAGCAGCTTGCAAGCAGGGTCTGACGAGCAGTACGTC. This gives the protein CASSLQAGSDEQYV.

The rearrangement uses TRBV3-1 (or the pseudogene TRBV3-2) and TRBJ2-6; TRBD2 agrees at 7 bases. In germline, CDR1 is LGHDT, CDR2 YNNKEL (reference sequence). V dropped 2 bases and J dropped 2; count of bases not matched to a gene: 3. This CDR3 has 16 residues. The CDR3 sequence: CASSQLGGAGANVLTF. The CDR3 DNA follows: TGTGCCAGCAGCCAATTGGGAGGGGCTGGGGCCAACGTCCTGACTTTC.

The rearrangement uses TRBV28 and TRBJ2-7; tentatively, D is TRBD2 (6 bases). V was cut by 9 bases and J by 6 bases, with 15 bases left in between. The CDR3 contains 12 residues. Germline-derived CDR1 and CDR2 are MDHEN and SYDVKM. Here the CDR3 reads CASQAREFEQYF. Here the CDR3 DNA reads TGTGCCAGTCAAGCCCGGGAGTTCGAGCAGTACTTC.

The chain couples TRBV30 to TRBJ2-2; 9 bases align to TRBD2. The CDR3 spans 15 residues. Trimming removed 3 bases from V and 2 bases from J; junction bases left unmatched: 4. The V gene's germline CDR1 is GTSNPN and CDR2 SVGIG (reference sequence). Here the CDR3 reads CAWRGTSSNTGELFF. CDR3 DNA sequence: TGTGCCTGGAGAGGGACTAGCAGTAACACCGGGGAGCTGTTTTTT.

V is TRBV5-1 and J is TRBJ2-5; 9 nucleotides agree with TRBD2. The CDR3 contains 16 residues. V dropped 2 bases and J dropped 1; count of bases not matched to a gene: 6. The V gene's germline CDR1 is SGHRS and CDR2 YFSETQ. Written as DNA, the CDR3 is TGCGCCAGCAGCTTACTAGCGGGCCAAGCCCAAGAGACCCAGTACTTC. Protein: CASSLLAGQAQETQYF.